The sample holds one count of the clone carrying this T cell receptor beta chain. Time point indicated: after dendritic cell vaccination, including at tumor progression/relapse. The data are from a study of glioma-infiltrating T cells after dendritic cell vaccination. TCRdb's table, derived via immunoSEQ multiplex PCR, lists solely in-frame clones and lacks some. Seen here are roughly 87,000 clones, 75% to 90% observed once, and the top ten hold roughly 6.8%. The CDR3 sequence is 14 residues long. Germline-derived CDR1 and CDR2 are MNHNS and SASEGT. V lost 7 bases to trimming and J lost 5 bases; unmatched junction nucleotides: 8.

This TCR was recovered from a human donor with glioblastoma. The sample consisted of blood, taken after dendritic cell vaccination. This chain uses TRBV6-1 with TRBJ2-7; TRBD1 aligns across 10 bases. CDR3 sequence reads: CASNQGDRGHEQYF. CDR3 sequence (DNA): TGTGCCAGCAACCAAGGGGACAGGGGACACGAGCAGTACTTC.